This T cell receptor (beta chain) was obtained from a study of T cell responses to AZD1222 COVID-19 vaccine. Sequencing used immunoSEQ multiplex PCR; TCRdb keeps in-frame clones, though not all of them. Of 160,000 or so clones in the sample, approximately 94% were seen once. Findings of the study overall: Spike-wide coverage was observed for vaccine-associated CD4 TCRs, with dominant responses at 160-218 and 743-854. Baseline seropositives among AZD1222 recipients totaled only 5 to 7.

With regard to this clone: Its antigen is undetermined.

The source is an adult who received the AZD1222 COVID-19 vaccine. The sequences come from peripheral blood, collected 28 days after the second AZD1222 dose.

The CDR3 DNA reads TGTGCCAGCAGTCTAGATCAGGGGGTTGGGGCCAACGTCCTGACTTTC. Translating it yields CASSLDQGVGANVLTF. This chain uses TRBV28 with TRBJ2-6, with TRBD1 identical over 7 bases. Looked up from germline, CDR1 is MDHEN and CDR2 is SYDVKM. Trimming at V came to 5 bases and at J to 3 bases, leaving 7 bases not matched to a gene. The CDR3 spans 16 residues.